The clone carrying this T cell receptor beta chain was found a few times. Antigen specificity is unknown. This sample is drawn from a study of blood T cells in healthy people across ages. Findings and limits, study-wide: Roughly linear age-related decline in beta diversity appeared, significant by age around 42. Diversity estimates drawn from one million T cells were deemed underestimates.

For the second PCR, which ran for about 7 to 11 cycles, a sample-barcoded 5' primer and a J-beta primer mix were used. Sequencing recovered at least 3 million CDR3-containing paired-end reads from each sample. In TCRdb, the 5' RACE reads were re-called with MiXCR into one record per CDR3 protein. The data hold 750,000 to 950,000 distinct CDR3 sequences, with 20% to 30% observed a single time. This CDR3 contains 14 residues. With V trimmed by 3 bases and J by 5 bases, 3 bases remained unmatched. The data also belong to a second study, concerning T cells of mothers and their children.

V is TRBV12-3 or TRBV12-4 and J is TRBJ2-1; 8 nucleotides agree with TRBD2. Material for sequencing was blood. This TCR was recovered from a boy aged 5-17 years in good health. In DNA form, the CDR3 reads TGTGCCAGCAGTTTGGACGGGGGGGACAATGAGCAGTTCTTC. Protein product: CASSLDGGDNEQFF.